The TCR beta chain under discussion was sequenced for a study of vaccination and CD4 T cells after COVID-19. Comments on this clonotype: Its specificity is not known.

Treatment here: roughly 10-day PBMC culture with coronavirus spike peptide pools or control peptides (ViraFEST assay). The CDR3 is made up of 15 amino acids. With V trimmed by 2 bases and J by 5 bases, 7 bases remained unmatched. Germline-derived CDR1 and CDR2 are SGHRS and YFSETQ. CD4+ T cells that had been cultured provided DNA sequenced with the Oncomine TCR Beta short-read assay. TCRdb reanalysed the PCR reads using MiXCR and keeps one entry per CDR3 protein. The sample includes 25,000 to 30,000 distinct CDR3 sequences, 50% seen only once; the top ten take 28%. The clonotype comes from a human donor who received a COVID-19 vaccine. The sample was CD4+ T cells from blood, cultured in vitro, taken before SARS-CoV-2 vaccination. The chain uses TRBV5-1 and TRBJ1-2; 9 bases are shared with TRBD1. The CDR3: CASSLAPGQGYGYTF. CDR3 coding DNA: TGCGCCAGCAGCTTAGCACCGGGACAGGGTTATGGCTACACCTTC.